The clone carrying this T cell receptor beta chain was seen repeatedly, ten times or more. Its antigen is undetermined. Combining iRepertoire HTBI primers with Arm-PCR of CDR3 regions, the authors built TCR beta libraries. One entry per CDR3 protein results from TCRdb running MiXCR on the multiplex PCR reads. The data show around 460,000 distinct CDR3 sequences, about 20% seen once. This record belongs to a study of regulatory T cells in long-lasting Graves disease. Study summary: Persistence in Graves' disease required over 5 years of antithyroid drugs plus positive TSH receptor antibodies.

From germline, CDR1 is SNHLY and CDR2 FYNNEI. Trimming cost V 3 bases and J 6 bases, with 11 bases left between them. The CDR3 runs to 13 residues. Described time point: persistent/refractory GD, antithyroid drugs over 5 years with positive TRAb. The TCR library was made from RNA extracted from PBMCs. Findings and caveats of the study: Under persistent disease, TRBV28, TRBJ1-2 and TRBJ2-5 were used preferentially.

The sample here was peripheral blood mononuclear cells (PBMCs), taken when the disease was refractory, from a patient treated with antithyroid drugs. The receptor was derived from a female donor with Graves disease. This chain joins TRBV2 and TRBJ1-1; no clear D gene. CDR3 in amino acids: CASSDELAAEAFF. For the CDR3, the DNA is TGTGCCAGCAGTGACGAGCTTGCCGCTGAAGCTTTCTTT.